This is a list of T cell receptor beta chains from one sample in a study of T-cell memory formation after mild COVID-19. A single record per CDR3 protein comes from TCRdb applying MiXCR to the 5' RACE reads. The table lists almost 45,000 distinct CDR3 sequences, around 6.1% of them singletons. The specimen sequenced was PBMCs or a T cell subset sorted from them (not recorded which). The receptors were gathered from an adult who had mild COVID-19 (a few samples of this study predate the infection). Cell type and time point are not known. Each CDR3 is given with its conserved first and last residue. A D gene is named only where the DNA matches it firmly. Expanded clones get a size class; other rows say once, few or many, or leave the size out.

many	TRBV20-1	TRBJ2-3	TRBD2	TGCAGTGCAAGGACTAGCGGGAACTCTAATACGCAGTATTTT	CSARTSGNSNTQYF
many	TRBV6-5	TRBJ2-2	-	TGTGCCAGCAGCCGCCTGGGCAGGGCGAACACCGGGGAGCTGTTTTTT	CASSRLGRANTGELFF
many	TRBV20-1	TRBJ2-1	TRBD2	TGCAGTGCTAGAGGTGGGACTAGTCGAAGCTCCTACAATGAGCAGTTCTTC	CSARGGTSRSSYNEQFF
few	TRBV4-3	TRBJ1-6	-	TGCGCCAGCAGCCAAGATTTGGTTGAGGTAGACCAATGGAATTCACCCCTCCACTTT	CASSQDLVEVDQWNSPLHF
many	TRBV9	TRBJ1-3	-	TGTGCCAGCAGCGCCCCCGGGACCGTTGGAAACACCATATATTTT	CASSAPGTVGNTIYF
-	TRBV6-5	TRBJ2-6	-	TGTGCCAGTTCCCGAAGCGCTGGGGCCAACGTCCTGACTTTC	CASSRSAGANVLTF
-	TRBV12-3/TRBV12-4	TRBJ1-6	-	TGTGCCAGCATGGGATGGAGCTCCTATAATTCACCCCTCCACTTT	CASMGWSSYNSPLHF
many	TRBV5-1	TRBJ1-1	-	TGCGCCAGCAGCTTGGATGGGCAGGCGAACACTGAAGCTTTCTTT	CASSLDGQANTEAFF
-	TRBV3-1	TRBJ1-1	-	TGTGCCAGCAGCCAAGAGAGCGACACTGAAGCTTTCTTT	CASSQESDTEAFF
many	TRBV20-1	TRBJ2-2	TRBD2	TGCAGTGCTAGCAACCCTAGCGGGGGGCAGAAAGGGGAGCTGTTTTTT	CSASNPSGGQKGELFF
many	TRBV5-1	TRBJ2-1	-	TGCGCCAGCAGCTTGGTTACAGGGTTAGGGCAGTTCTTC	CASSLVTGLGQFF
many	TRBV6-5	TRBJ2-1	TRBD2	TGTGCCAGCAGTTCGAGGACTAGCGGGGGGGGTTACAATGAGCAGTTCTTC	CASSSRTSGGGYNEQFF
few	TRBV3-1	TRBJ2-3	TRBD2	TGTGCCAGCAGCGTAGGACTAGCGACAGATACGCAGTATTTT	CASSVGLATDTQYF
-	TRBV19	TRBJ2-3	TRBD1	TGTGCCAGTCGAGGGACAGCCACAGATACGCAGTATTTT	CASRGTATDTQYF
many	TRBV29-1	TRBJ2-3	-	TGCAGCGTTCGAACAGCCAGCACAGATACGCAGTATTTT	CSVRTASTDTQYF
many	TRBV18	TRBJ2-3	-	TGTGCCAGCTCACCCTCAGGCGCAGATACGCAGTATTTT	CASSPSGADTQYF
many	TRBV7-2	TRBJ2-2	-	TGTGCCAGCAGCCGTCTAGCGAAAACCGGGGAGCTGTTTTTT	CASSRLAKTGELFF
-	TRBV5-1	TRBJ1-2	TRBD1	TGCGCCAGCAGCTTCGGACAGGGGGCTCCTTCCTATGGCTACACCTTC	CASSFGQGAPSYGYTF
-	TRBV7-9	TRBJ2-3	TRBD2	TGTGCCAGCGGTCTAGCGGGGCCCAGCACAGATACGCAGTATTTT	CASGLAGPSTDTQYF
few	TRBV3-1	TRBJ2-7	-	TGTGCCAGCAGCCAAGATTATCTTCGCCCCGGAGTCTACGAGCAGTACTTC	CASSQDYLRPGVYEQYF
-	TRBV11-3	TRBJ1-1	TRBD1	TGTGCCAGCACCAGAGGACAGGGGAACACTGAAGCTTTCTTT	CASTRGQGNTEAFF
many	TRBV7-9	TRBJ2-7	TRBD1	TGTGCCAGCAGCTCCATCCTAGGACAGGGGTCGGGATACGAGCAGTACTTC	CASSSILGQGSGYEQYF
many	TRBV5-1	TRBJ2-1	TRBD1	TGCGCCAGCATCGCGTCAGGGGGAAGGGACAATGAGCAGTTCTTC	CASIASGGRDNEQFF
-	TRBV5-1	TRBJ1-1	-	TGCGCCAGCAGCTTAGGCGGGCGGGGTGTGAACACTGAAGCTTTCTTT	CASSLGGRGVNTEAFF